This T cell receptor beta chain came from a study of cytomegalovirus exposure and HLA in healthy donors. The study ran its PCR with 60 Vbeta and 13 Jbeta primers. TCRdb's table, derived via immunoSEQ multiplex PCR, lists solely in-frame clones and lacks some. The repertoire consists of about 180,000 clones, with around 80% occurring once and the leading ten covering over 10%. V lost 7 bases and J lost 0, with 13 bases in between. From germline, CDR1 is SGHRS and CDR2 YFSETQ. The CDR3 has 15 amino acids. This rearrangement joins TRBV5-1 to TRBJ2-2; weak D call: TRBD1 (7 bases). The source of this sequence is a woman in her forties or fifties in good health and CMV-seropositive. Sequences were obtained from PBMCs. The CDR3 loop is CASSGGQTNTGELFF. CDR3 nucleotides: TGCGCCAGCTCCGGGGGACAGACGAACACCGGGGAGCTGTTTTTT.